This paragraph reports one T cell receptor (beta chain). The data stem from a study of blood T cell repertoires in COVID-19. Study context: Samples representing acute and convalescent COVID-19 were sourced from the United States, Italy and Spain. T cells, B-cell-depleted T cells, or PBMCs supplied cDNA or gDNA.

In the study's own analysis: Reference gene primer amplification gave nucleated cell count estimates. Sequencing used immunoSEQ multiplex PCR; TCRdb keeps in-frame clones, though not all of them. Clonal size and the V and J genes are those of that table, whereas D and trimming came from the DNA. The repertoire has roughly 87,000 clones, 84% of them found once; the top ten carry around 15%. The ends lost 3 bases at V and 5 bases at J; junction bases unmatched: 11. The CDR3 extends over 16 amino acids. Germline assignment: CDR1 MNHNS and CDR2 SASEGT. The clonotype was recovered from a woman aged 55 to 70 with acute or convalescent COVID-19. The sequenced sample consisted of peripheral blood. This rearrangement joins TRBV6-1 to TRBJ1-1; 8 bases line up with TRBD1. CDR3 sequence reads: CASSDPNRTGKTEAFF. The CDR3 nucleotides are TGTGCCAGCAGTGACCCTAATCGGACAGGGAAGACTGAAGCTTTCTTT.